The 5 T cell receptor beta chains reported below all come from one sample, sequenced in a study of blood T cell repertoires in COVID-19. Here immunoSEQ multiplex PCR was the method, and the copy in TCRdb shows in-frame clones only, minus some. Of 350,000 or so clones listed, around nine tenths are singletons. The sequenced material came from PBMCs or T cells enriched from blood (not recorded which). These receptors were collected from a woman in her 30s who had been exposed to COVID-19.

The chain couples TRBV9 to TRBJ2-1; tentative D call: TRBD1 (5 bases). Germline values: CDR1 SGDLS, CDR2 YYNGEE. The length of the CDR3 is 15 residues. V lost 0 bases to trimming and J lost 1 base, with 8 bases between them. In DNA, the CDR3 is TGTGCCAGCAGCGTAGAAGGGGTATCCTACAATGAGCAGTTCTTC. It yields the protein CASSVEGVSYNEQFF.

The gene calls are TRBV19 and TRBJ2-7, with 7 bases fitting TRBD1. The V segment lost 5 bases and the J segment 3 bases; nucleotides outside the gene matches: 7. CDR1 and CDR2 (germline): LNHDA, SQIVND (reference sequence). The CDR3 extends over 14 amino acids. Here the CDR3 reads CASSSTGQNYEQYF. The CDR3 region has the DNA TGTGCCAGTAGTTCGACAGGGCAGAACTACGAGCAGTACTTC. Drawing the rest from reference TRBV19 and TRBJ2-7, the complete variable domain is DGGITQSPKYLFRKEGQNVTLSCEQNLNHDAMYWYRQDPGQGLRLIYYSQIVNDFQKGDIAEGYSVSREKKESFPLTVTSAQKNPTAFYLCASSSTGQNYEQYFGPGTRLTVT.

The gene calls are TRBV7-2 and TRBJ1-1; no reliable D call. V was pared by 3 bases and J by 5 bases, with 10 bases between. Germline lookup yields CDR1 SGHTA and CDR2 FQGNSA. The CDR3 totals 13 residues. DNA of the CDR3: TGTGCCAGCAGCTTCCAGGAAAGTACTGAAGCTTTCTTT. Encoded protein: CASSFQESTEAFF.

This clone was recorded once. V gene TRBV12-3 or TRBV12-4 combines with J gene TRBJ1-5, with 10 bases aligning to TRBD1. The CDR3 spans 13 residues. V shed 8 bases and J 6 bases; nucleotides not matched to a gene: 4. The CDR3 here is CASRQGAGQPQHF. The DNA of the CDR3 is TGTGCCAGCCGACAGGGGGCGGGTCAGCCCCAGCATTTT.

The chain uses TRBV13 and TRBJ2-3; TRBD2 is a possible D gene (5 bases). V was clipped by 0 bases and J by 6 bases, with 10 bases between them. The CDR3 is made up of 14 amino acids. The germline V gene encodes CDR1 PRHDT and CDR2 FYEKMQ (reference sequence). CDR3: CASSLGASGDTQYF. The CDR3 DNA sequence: TGTGCCAGCAGCTTAGGCGCAAGCGGTGATACGCAGTATTTT. The entire variable domain, with the rest obtained from reference TRBV13 and TRBJ2-3, is as follows: AAGVIQSPRHLIKEKRETATLKCYPIPRHDTVYWYQQGPGQDPQFLISFYEKMQSDKGSIPDRFSAQQFSDYHSELNMSSLELGDSALYFCASSLGASGDTQYFGPGTRLTVL.